This record concerns one T cell receptor (beta chain) sequence. Per the study methods: It was from reference gene primer amplification that nucleated cell counts were estimated. Here immunoSEQ multiplex PCR was the method, and the copy in TCRdb shows in-frame clones only, minus some. V and J calls and clone size are copied from that table; D and trimming were computed from the DNA. The sample has a few hundred thousand clones, roughly 87% seen once. This entry comes from a study of blood T cell repertoires in COVID-19. The wider study: Samples representing acute and convalescent COVID-19 were sourced from the United States, Italy and Spain. The cDNA or gDNA used as material had been derived from T cells, B-cell-depleted T cells, or PBMCs.

V was trimmed by 5 bases and J by 1 base, leaving 15 bases between them. This CDR3 is built from 16 residues. CDR1 is MDHEN, CDR2 SYDVKM, per germline. The V and J genes are TRBV28 and TRBJ1-5, with a possible D match to TRBD1 (6 bases). The sequencing input was peripheral blood. The clonotype comes from a man aged 18 to 30 with active or convalescent COVID-19. The CDR3 nucleotides read TGTGCCAGCAGTCCGGGGGGGGGCTGGAGCAATCAGCCCCAGCATTTT. It translates to CASSPGGGWSNQPQHF.